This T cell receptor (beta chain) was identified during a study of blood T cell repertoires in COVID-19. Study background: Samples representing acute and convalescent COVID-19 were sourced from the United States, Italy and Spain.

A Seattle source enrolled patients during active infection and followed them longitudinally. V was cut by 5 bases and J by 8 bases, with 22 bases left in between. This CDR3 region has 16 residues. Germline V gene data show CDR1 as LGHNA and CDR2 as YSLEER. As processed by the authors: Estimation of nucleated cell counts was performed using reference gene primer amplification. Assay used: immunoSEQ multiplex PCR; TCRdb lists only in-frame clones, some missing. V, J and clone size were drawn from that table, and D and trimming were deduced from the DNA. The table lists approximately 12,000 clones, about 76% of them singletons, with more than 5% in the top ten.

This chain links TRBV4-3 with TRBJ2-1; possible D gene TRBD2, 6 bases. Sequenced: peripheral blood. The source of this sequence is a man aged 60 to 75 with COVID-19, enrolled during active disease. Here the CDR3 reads CASSSYGSGWLDEQFF. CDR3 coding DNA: TGCGCCAGCAGCTCTTACGGGAGTGGGTGGCTCGATGAGCAGTTCTTC.